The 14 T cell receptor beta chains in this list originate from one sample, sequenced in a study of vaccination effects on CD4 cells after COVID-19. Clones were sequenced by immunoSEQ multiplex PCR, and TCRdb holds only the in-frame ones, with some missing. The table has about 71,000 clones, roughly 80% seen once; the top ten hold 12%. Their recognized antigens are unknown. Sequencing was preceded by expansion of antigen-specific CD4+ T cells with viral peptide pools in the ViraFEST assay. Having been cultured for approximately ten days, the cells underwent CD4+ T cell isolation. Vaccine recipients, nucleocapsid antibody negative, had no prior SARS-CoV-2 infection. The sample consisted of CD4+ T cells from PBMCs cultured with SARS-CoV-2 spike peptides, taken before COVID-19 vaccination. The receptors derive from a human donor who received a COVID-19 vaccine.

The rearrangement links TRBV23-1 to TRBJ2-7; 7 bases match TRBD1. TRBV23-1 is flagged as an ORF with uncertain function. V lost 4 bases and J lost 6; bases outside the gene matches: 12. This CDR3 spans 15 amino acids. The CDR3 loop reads CASSLADRAICEQYV. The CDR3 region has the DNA TGCGCCAGCAGTCTAGCCGACAGGGCGATTTGCGAGCAGTACGTC.

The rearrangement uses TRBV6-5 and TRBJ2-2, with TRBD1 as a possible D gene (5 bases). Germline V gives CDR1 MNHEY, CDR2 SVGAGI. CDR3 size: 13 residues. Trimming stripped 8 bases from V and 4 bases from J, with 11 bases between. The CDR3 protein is CASEDSPTGELFF. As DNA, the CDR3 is TGTGCCAGCGAAGACAGCCCCACCGGGGAGCTGTTTTTT.

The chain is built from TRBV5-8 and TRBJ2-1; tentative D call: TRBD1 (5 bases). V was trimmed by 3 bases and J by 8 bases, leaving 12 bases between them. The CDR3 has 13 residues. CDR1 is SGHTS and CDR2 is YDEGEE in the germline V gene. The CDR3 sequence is CASSYKWGHEQFF. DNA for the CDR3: TGTGCCAGCAGCTATAAATGGGGCCATGAGCAGTTCTTC.

This CDR3 is CASSPPGQGLTDTQYF. The CDR3 DNA sequence: TGTGCCAGCAGTCCCCCCGGACAGGGTTTGACAGATACGCAGTATTTT. The chain employs TRBV28 and TRBJ2-3, with 8 positions matching TRBD1. Trimming took 5 bases from V and 3 from J; bases not matched to a gene: 10. The germline gives CDR1 MDHEN, CDR2 SYDVKM. This CDR3 has 16 amino acids.

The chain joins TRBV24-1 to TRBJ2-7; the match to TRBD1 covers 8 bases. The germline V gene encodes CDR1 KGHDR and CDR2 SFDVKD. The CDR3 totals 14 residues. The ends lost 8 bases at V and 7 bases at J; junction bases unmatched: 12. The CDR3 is CATTGQGATGEQYV. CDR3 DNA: TGTGCCACCACGGGGCAGGGGGCTACAGGGGAGCAGTACGTC.

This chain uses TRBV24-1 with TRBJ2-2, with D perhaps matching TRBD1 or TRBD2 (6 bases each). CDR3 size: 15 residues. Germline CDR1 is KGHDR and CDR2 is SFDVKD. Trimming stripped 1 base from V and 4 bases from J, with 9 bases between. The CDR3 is CATSDFGGATGELFF. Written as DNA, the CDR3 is TGTGCCACCAGTGATTTCGGGGGCGCCACCGGGGAGCTGTTTTTT.

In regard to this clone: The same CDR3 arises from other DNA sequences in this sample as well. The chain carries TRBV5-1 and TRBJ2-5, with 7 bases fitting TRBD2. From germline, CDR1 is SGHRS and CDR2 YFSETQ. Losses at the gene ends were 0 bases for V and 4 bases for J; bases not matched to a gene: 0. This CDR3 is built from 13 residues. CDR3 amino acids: CASSLGGGETQYF. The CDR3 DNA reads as TGCGCCAGCAGCTTGGGCGGGGGAGAGACCCAGTACTTC.

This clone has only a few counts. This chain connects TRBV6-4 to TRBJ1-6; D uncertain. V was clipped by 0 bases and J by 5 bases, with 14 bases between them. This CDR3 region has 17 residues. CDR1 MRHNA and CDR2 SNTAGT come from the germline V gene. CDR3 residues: CASSDSLPDGNNSPLHF. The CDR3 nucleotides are TGTGCCAGCAGTGACTCTCTTCCGGACGGAAATAATTCACCCCTCCACTTT.

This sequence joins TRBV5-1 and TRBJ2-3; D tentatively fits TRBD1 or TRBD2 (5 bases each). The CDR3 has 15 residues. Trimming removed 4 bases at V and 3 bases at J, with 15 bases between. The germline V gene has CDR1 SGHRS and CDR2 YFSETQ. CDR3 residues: CASSPSGGSTDTQYF. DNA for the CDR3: TGCGCCAGCAGCCCCAGTGGGGGAAGTACAGATACGCAGTATTTT.

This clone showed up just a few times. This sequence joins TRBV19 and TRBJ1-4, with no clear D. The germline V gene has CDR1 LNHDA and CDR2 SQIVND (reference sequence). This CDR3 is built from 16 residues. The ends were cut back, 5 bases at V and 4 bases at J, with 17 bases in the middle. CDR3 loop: CASSLRSTMGNEKLFF. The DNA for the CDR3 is TGTGCCAGTAGTTTGAGGTCGACAATGGGTAATGAAAAACTGTTTTTT.

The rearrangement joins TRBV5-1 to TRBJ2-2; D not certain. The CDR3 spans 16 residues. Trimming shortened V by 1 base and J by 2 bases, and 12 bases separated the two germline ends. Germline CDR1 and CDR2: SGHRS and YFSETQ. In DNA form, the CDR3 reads TGCGCCAGCAGCTTGTTTGTCTCATATAACACCGGGGAGCTGTTTTTT. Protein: CASSLFVSYNTGELFF.

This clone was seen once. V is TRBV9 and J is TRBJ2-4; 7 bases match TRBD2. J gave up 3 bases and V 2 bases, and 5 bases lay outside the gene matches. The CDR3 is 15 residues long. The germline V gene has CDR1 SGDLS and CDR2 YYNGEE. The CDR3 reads CASSVGGGGKNIQYF. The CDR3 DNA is TGTGCCAGCAGCGTTGGGGGGGGAGGCAAAAACATTCAGTACTTC.

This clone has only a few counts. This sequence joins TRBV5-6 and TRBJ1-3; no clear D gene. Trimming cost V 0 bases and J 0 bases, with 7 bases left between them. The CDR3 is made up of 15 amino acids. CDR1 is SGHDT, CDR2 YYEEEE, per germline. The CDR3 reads CASSLGHTSGNTIYF. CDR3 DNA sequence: TGTGCCAGCAGCTTGGGACACACCTCTGGAAACACCATATATTTT.

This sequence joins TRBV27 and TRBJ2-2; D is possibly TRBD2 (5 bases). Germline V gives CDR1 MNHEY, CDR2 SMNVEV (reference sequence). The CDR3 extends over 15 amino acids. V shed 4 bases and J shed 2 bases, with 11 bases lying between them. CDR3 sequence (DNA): TGTGCCAGCAGTTCCCCGGGAATTAACACCGGGGAGCTGTTTTTT. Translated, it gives CASSSPGINTGELFF.